Following are 25 T cell receptor beta chains from one sample sequenced in a study of early stage breast cancer tumors. Measured with immunoSEQ multiplex PCR; TCRdb has only the in-frame clones, and not every one. The table includes about 8,400 clones, 60% to 80% detected once. Sequences were obtained from normal breast tissue next to the tumor. These receptors all come from a person in their sixties or seventies with breast cancer.

This sequence joins TRBV27 and TRBJ2-7; TRBD2 matches at 8 bases. The CDR3 is made up of 14 amino acids. V lost 4 bases, J lost 4 bases, and 6 bases stayed unmatched. Germline CDR1 MNHEY, CDR2 SMNVEV (reference sequence). The CDR3 DNA is TGTGCCAGCAGTTACGGGAGGGCCACGTACGAGCAGTACTTC. Amino acid sequence: CASSYGRATYEQYF.

The chain carries TRBV27 and TRBJ2-1; TRBD2 is a possible D gene (5 bases). V lost 3 bases and J 7 bases, leaving 13 bases between the germline ends. The CDR3 consists of 14 residues. Germline V gives CDR1 MNHEY, CDR2 SMNVEV (reference sequence). The CDR3: CASSLLLSGNEQFF. In nucleotides, the CDR3 is TGTGCCAGCAGTTTGTTGCTGTCGGGAAATGAGCAGTTCTTC.

The chain uses TRBV2 and TRBJ1-2; D gene unclear. This CDR3 comprises 12 residues. Germline assignment: CDR1 SNHLY and CDR2 FYNNEI. Trimming took 2 bases from V and 2 from J, leaving 3 bases between them. The CDR3 spells CASSEYNYGYTF. CDR3 bases: TGTGCCAGCAGTGAATACAACTATGGCTACACCTTC.

This chain links TRBV6-1 with TRBJ2-7, with 9 bases matching TRBD2. The CDR3 length is 16 residues. The V gene's germline CDR1 is MNHNS and CDR2 SASEGT. V trimming: 3 bases; J trimming: 5 bases; junction bases outside the gene matches: 11. Written as DNA, the CDR3 is TGTGCCAGCAGTGATCGACAGCGGGGGGCCCAGGACGAGCAGTACTTC. Protein product: CASSDRQRGAQDEQYF.

This clone was recorded only once. This chain uses TRBV9 with TRBJ1-2, with D possibly TRBD1 on 5 matching bases. Between the trimmed V and J ends, which lost 0 bases and 4 bases, there was a span of 16 bases. The CDR3 totals 16 residues. Per the germline V gene, CDR1 is SGDLS and CDR2 is YYNGEE. CDR3 residues: CASSVGYGGGTYGYTF. In DNA, the CDR3 is TGTGCCAGCAGCGTAGGGTATGGAGGAGGGACCTATGGCTACACCTTC. Drawing the rest from reference TRBV9 and TRBJ1-2, the complete variable domain is DSGVTQTPKHLITATGQRVTLRCSPRSGDLSVYWYQQSLDQGLQFLIQYYNGEERAKGNILERFSAQQFPDLHSELNLSSLELGDSALYFCASSVGYGGGTYGYTFGSGTRLTVV.

This chain uses TRBV27 with TRBJ1-5, with D possibly matching TRBD1 (5 bases). This CDR3 has 15 amino acids. Germline V gene data show CDR1 as MNHEY and CDR2 as SMNVEV (reference sequence). The V and J ends lost 4 bases and 3 bases respectively, with 13 bases between them. The CDR3 bases are TGTGCCAGCAGTTCAGCAGGGTTGGTCAATCAGCCCCAGCATTTT. Translated, it gives CASSSAGLVNQPQHF.

The chain couples TRBV29-1 to TRBJ2-1; tentatively, D is TRBD2 (7 bases). The CDR3 sequence is 13 residues long. Trimming pared 4 bases from V and 7 bases from J, leaving 14 bases between. CDR1 is SQVTM, CDR2 ANQGSEA, per germline. The CDR3 is CSVAARGGNEQFF. The CDR3 DNA reads as TGCAGCGTTGCCGCTAGGGGGGGAAATGAGCAGTTCTTC.

This clone has just one count. The CDR3 loop is CASSFMSSAEKLFF. As DNA, the CDR3 is TGTGCCAGCAGCTTTATGAGCTCAGCCGAAAAACTGTTTTTT. This chain connects TRBV7-9 to TRBJ1-4; D is uncertain. Germline CDR1 is SEHNR and CDR2 is FQNEAQ (reference sequence). The CDR3 extends over 14 amino acids. Trimming took off 3 bases at V and 8 bases at J, with 13 bases between the two ends.

The rearrangement links TRBV5-4 to TRBJ2-3, with 12 bases fitting TRBD2. This CDR3 is 15 amino acids long. Germline values: CDR1 SGHNT, CDR2 YYREEE (reference sequence). After removal of 6 bases from V and 6 bases from J, the junction contained 8 bases not matched to a gene. Here the CDR3 DNA reads TGTGCCAGCAAGCCTAGCGGGGGGGCCTTGGATACGCAGTATTTT. It translates to CASKPSGGALDTQYF.

The V call is TRBV5-5, the J call TRBJ1-1, with D perhaps TRBD1 (5 bases). The CDR3 loop spans 13 amino acids. V lost 2 bases to trimming and J lost 1 base, with 6 bases between them. Germline loops: CDR1 SGHKS, CDR2 YYEKEE (reference sequence). CDR3 sequence reads: CASSFDRNTEAFF. CDR3 coding DNA: TGTGCCAGCAGCTTCGACAGGAACACTGAAGCTTTCTTT.

In this sample, this clone turned up once. The chain has TRBV7-2 and TRBJ2-1, with TRBD2 matching over 12 bases. The V segment lost 6 bases and the J segment 6 bases; nucleotides outside the gene matches: 3. CDR3 length: 14 amino acids. Germline V gene data show CDR1 as SGHTA and CDR2 as FQGNSA. The CDR3 DNA reads TGTGCCAGCAGGCCGACTAGCGGGAGCAATGAGCAGTTCTTC. Its translation is CASRPTSGSNEQFF.

A note on this clone: At one end the junction does not follow the germline gene, possibly because of a read error. This chain uses TRBV7-7 with TRBJ2-3; no definite D call. The CDR3 runs 17 residues. Germline values: CDR1 SSHAT, CDR2 FNYEAQ (reference sequence). CDR3 DNA sequence: TGTGCTAGCAGCTTAGTCCCATGTATAGTTAGCACAGATACGCAGTATTTT. Translation: CASSLVPCIVSTDTQYF.

This chain links TRBV5-1 with TRBJ2-7, with TRBD2 matching 11 bases. Trimming removed 2 bases from V and 2 bases from J; junction bases left unmatched: 3. CDR1 and CDR2 from the germline V gene are SGHRS and YFSETQ. The CDR3 is 15 residues long. For the CDR3, the DNA is TGCGCCAGCAGCTTAGAGGGACTAGCGGCCTACGAGCAGTACTTC. Amino acids: CASSLEGLAAYEQYF.

The chain recombines TRBV6-1 with TRBJ2-1, with 8 positions matching TRBD1. This CDR3 contains 19 residues. Trimming took 3 bases from V and 0 from J; bases not matched to a gene: 13. Germline V gene data show CDR1 as MNHNS and CDR2 as SASEGT. CDR3 sequence (DNA): TGTGCCAGCAGTGATGGACAGGGCCTTATCCGGGGCTCCTACAATGAGCAGTTCTTC. Translating gives CASSDGQGLIRGSYNEQFF.

The rearrangement joins TRBV6-6 to TRBJ1-2, with TRBD1 matching over 12 bases. Trimming removed 4 bases from V and 8 bases from J; junction bases left unmatched: 11. The CDR3 is made up of 16 amino acids. Germline V gene lookup returns CDR1 MNHNY and CDR2 SVGAGI (reference sequence). CDR3 sequence (DNA): TGTGCCAGCAGTTTCTCCGGGACAGGGGGCGCGGGAGGCTACACCTTC. Translated, it gives CASSFSGTGGAGGYTF.

This clone was observed a few times. In the same sample, other DNA sequences code for this CDR3. This chain links TRBV13 with TRBJ1-5, with TRBD1 matching 8 bases. With V trimmed by 2 bases and J by 6 bases, 3 bases remained unmatched. The CDR3 spans 14 residues. Germline V CDR1 and CDR2: PRHDT, FYEKMQ (reference sequence). CDR3 in DNA: TGTGCCAGCAGCTTATCAGGGGGCGGTCAGCCCCAGCATTTT. It is translated as CASSLSGGGQPQHF. Full variable domain (outside the CDR3, taken from reference TRBV13 and TRBJ1-5): AAGVIQSPRHLIKEKRETATLKCYPIPRHDTVYWYQQGPGQDPQFLISFYEKMQSDKGSIPDRFSAQQFSDYHSELNMSSLELGDSALYFCASSLSGGGQPQHFGDGTRLSIL.

A few counts support this clone. The rearrangement links TRBV13 to TRBJ2-5; D might be TRBD1 (7 bases). The CDR3 sequence is 13 residues long. Trimming removed 6 bases at V and 5 bases at J, with 13 bases between. Germline lookup yields CDR1 PRHDT and CDR2 FYEKMQ (reference sequence). The CDR3 DNA follows: TGTGCCAGCAGTCTACAGGGGAGGGAGACCCAGTACTTC. Encoded protein: CASSLQGRETQYF.

This clone was seen only once. The chain joins TRBV5-6 to TRBJ2-1; D gene uncertain. This CDR3 is 15 amino acids long. V lost 5 bases to trimming and J lost 6 bases, with 18 bases between them. Germline-derived CDR1 and CDR2 are SGHDT and YYEEEE. The CDR3 loop is CASSPQTLLSNEQFF. The CDR3 DNA follows: TGTGCCAGCAGTCCACAAACGCTGCTCAGCAATGAGCAGTTCTTC. The full variable domain, with the rest looked up from reference TRBV5-6 and TRBJ2-1, is DAGVTQSPTHLIKTRGQQVTLRCSPKSGHDTVSWYQQALGQGPQFIFQYYEEEERQRGNFPDRFSGHQFPNYSSELNVNALLLGDSALYLCASSPQTLLSNEQFFGPGTRLTVL.

The chain employs TRBV6-6 and TRBJ1-2, with D possibly being TRBD1 (5 bases). With 4 bases removed from V and 7 bases from J, the gap between germline ends came to 13 bases. CDR1 and CDR2 from the germline V gene are MNHNY and SVGAGI (reference sequence). CDR3 length: 13 amino acids. The DNA of the CDR3 is TGTGCCAGCAGTTCCTTGGACATCGGTGGCTACACCTTC. Translated: CASSSLDIGGYTF.

The chain joins TRBV4-1 to TRBJ2-3; maybe TRBD2 (6 bases). There are 17 residues in the CDR3. V was cut by 3 bases and J by 5 bases, with 21 bases left in between. Germline loops: CDR1 MGHRA, CDR2 YSYEKL. The CDR3 coding sequence is TGCGCCAGCAGCCATCCGGACACCGGGGGTTCTAGAGATACGCAGTATTTT. Its translation: CASSHPDTGGSRDTQYF.

The V call is TRBV7-8, the J call TRBJ2-6, with D maybe TRBD1 (6 bases). V was shortened by 4 bases and J by 2 bases, with 9 bases between the two germline ends. The CDR3 has 15 residues. Germline V gene lookup returns CDR1 SGHVS and CDR2 FQNEAQ. CDR3 nucleotides: TGTGCCAGCAGCTCACAGGGAACTGGGGCCAACGTCCTGACTTTC. Its protein product is CASSSQGTGANVLTF.

The table lists this clone with a count of one. The rearrangement links TRBV5-4 to TRBJ2-7; the D gene is possibly TRBD2 (6 bases). CDR1 SGHNT and CDR2 YYREEE come from the germline V gene (reference sequence). Between the trimmed V and J ends, which lost 3 bases and 2 bases, there was a span of 15 bases. This CDR3 spans 15 amino acids. This chain's CDR3 is CASSSDAGGPYEQYF. The CDR3 DNA reads TGTGCCAGCAGCTCCGATGCCGGGGGTCCCTACGAGCAGTACTTC.

The chain carries TRBV6-1 and TRBJ2-1; weak D call: TRBD2 (5 bases). Germline loops: CDR1 MNHNS, CDR2 SASEGT. V was pared by 6 bases and J by 2 bases, with 11 bases between. The CDR3 has 14 residues. CDR3 coding DNA: TGTGCCAGCAGACCACCGGGGACCTACAATGAGCAGTTCTTC. Its protein product is CASRPPGTYNEQFF.

This clone has just one count. The V call is TRBV6-6, the J call TRBJ2-7; 11 bases match TRBD1. CDR3 size: 15 residues. The V gene end was trimmed by 2 bases and the J gene end by 6 bases; junction bases not matched to a gene: 6. Germline CDR1 reads MNHNY; CDR2 reads SVGAGI (reference sequence). The CDR3 DNA sequence: TGTGCCAGCAGTTACGCGGACAGGGGGCCGGTCGAGCAGTACTTC. This sequence encodes CASSYADRGPVEQYF.

This chain uses TRBV19 with TRBJ1-5; no clear D. The germline gives CDR1 LNHDA, CDR2 SQIVND (reference sequence). CDR3 length equals 16 residues. The V end was cut by 3 bases, the J end by 1 base, with 13 bases between. The CDR3 reads CASSIQTSWSNQPQHF. DNA of the CDR3: TGTGCCAGTAGTATCCAGACTAGTTGGAGCAATCAGCCCCAGCATTTT. Supplemented by reference TRBV19 and TRBJ1-5, the full variable domain reads DGGITQSPKYLFRKEGQNVTLSCEQNLNHDAMYWYRQDPGQGLRLIYYSQIVNDFQKGDIAEGYSVSREKKESFPLTVTSAQKNPTAFYLCASSIQTSWSNQPQHFGDGTRLSIL.